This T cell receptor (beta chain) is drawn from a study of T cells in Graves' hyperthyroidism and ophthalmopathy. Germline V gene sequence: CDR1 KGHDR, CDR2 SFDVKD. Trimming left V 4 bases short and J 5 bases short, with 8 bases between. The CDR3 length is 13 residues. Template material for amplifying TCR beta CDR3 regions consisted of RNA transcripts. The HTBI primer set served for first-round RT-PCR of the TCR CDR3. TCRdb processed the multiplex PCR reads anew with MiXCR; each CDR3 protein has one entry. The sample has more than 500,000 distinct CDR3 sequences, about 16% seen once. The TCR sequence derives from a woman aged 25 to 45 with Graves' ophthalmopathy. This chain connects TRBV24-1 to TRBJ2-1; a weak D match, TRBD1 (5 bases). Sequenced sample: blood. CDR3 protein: CATSDQGNNEQFF. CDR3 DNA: TGTGCCACCAGTGACCAGGGTAACAATGAGCAGTTCTTC.